This TCR beta chain was sequenced for a study of shared clonotypes between healthy human individuals. Naive CD8 cells lacked CD45RO, underwent positive selection for CCR7 and left out terminally differentiated effector memory CD45RA+ cells. Whole-study results and caveats: Sampling involved blood alone; tissue repertoires likely differ.

Source study methods: Junction-only sequences produced by ImmunoSEQ had no quality scores, so filtering differed. This table comes from immunoSEQ multiplex PCR, and its TCRdb copy is limited to in-frame clones, with some not included. V, J and clone size derive from that table, while D and trimming were established from the DNA sequence. The profile shows some 580,000 clones, 98% of them singletons. Worth noting for this clone: Its specificity is not known.

Deletions cut 0 bases from V and 8 bases from J, with 11 bases between. CDR3 length: 14 residues. Germline V CDR1 and CDR2: MGHRA, YSYEKL. The chain combines TRBV4-1 with TRBJ2-1, with D unresolved. The TCR was taken from a man aged 30 to 45 in good health. The sample comprised naive CD8+ T cells sorted from blood. CDR3 in DNA: TGCGCCAGCAGCCAAGAGGATGTACGCGATGAGCAGTTCTTC. Translating it yields CASSQEDVRDEQFF.